The 9 T cell receptor beta chains presented below share a single source sample, sequenced in a study of blood T cell repertoires in COVID-19. Sequenced by immunoSEQ multiplex PCR; TCRdb stores in-frame clones only, minus some. Altogether approximately 240,000 clones are present, around 91% being singletons, with the ten largest covering under 4%. The sequencing sample was made of PBMCs or T cells enriched from blood (not recorded which). The receptors stem from a woman between 18 and 29 years old in a cohort exposed to, infected with or recovered from COVID-19 (not recorded which).

The V gene is TRBV6-5, the J gene TRBJ2-2; TRBD2 matches 8 bases. The CDR3 extends over 16 amino acids. Germline CDR1 MNHEY, CDR2 SVGAGI. The V gene end was trimmed by 0 bases and the J gene end by 4 bases; junction bases not matched to a gene: 4. The CDR3 DNA sequence: TGTGCCAGCAGTTACTCCCCTAGCGGGCCCACCGGGGAGCTGTTTTTT. Protein: CASSYSPSGPTGELFF.

This clone came up a few times. J is TRBJ2-1 and V is TRBV6-5, with a tentative D call TRBD2 (7 bases). Germline CDR1 is MNHEY and CDR2 is SVGAGI. The V end lost 5 bases, the J end lost 4 bases, and 15 bases lay between the germline ends. The CDR3 covers 15 residues. CDR3 protein: CASSTSGEGYNEQFF. The CDR3 coding sequence is TGTGCCAGCAGTACATCAGGGGAGGGATACAATGAGCAGTTCTTC.

V gene TRBV28 combines with J gene TRBJ2-3; D possibly corresponds to TRBD2 (7 bases). This CDR3 has 14 amino acids. CDR1 is MDHEN and CDR2 is SYDVKM in the germline V gene. Trimming took off 6 bases at V and 4 bases at J, with 14 bases between the two ends. The CDR3 here is CASSWGGRADTQYF. DNA for the CDR3: TGTGCCAGCAGCTGGGGGGGCCGGGCAGATACGCAGTATTTT.

The chain links TRBV24-1 to TRBJ1-2, with TRBD1 matching over 12 bases. Germline V gives CDR1 KGHDR, CDR2 SFDVKD. The trim removed 2 bases at V and 7 bases at J, leaving 7 bases unmatched. CDR3 length: 16 amino acids. The chain's CDR3 is CATSDSLGQGAVGYTF. The CDR3 DNA sequence: TGTGCCACCAGTGATTCCCTGGGACAGGGGGCTGTTGGCTACACCTTC.

The rearrangement joins TRBV2 to TRBJ2-1; TRBD1 might be the D (6 bases). The V end was cut by 2 bases, the J end by 10 bases, with 12 bases between. Germline V gene sequence: CDR1 SNHLY, CDR2 FYNNEI. The CDR3 runs 13 residues. This chain's CDR3 is CASSEQTGEEQFF. In DNA, the CDR3 is TGTGCCAGCAGTGAACAGACAGGTGAAGAGCAGTTCTTC.

The sample holds a few counts of this clone. The J gene is TRBJ1-1, the V gene TRBV18; D possibly corresponds to TRBD1 (6 bases). Between the trimmed V and J ends, which lost 6 bases and 1 base, there was a span of 9 bases. This CDR3 has 13 amino acids. CDR1 KGHSH and CDR2 LQKENI come from the germline V gene. The CDR3 sequence: CASSGQPNTEAFF. CDR3 bases: TGTGCCAGCTCGGGACAACCGAACACTGAAGCTTTCTTT.

This chain links TRBV6-5 with TRBJ1-2, with 8 bases matching TRBD1. Unmatched junction bases numbered 5, after V lost 7 bases and J lost 4 bases. CDR3 size: 13 residues. Germline V gene lookup returns CDR1 MNHEY and CDR2 SVGAGI. The CDR3 region is CASIATGGYGYTF. As DNA, the CDR3 is TGTGCCAGCATTGCCACAGGGGGCTATGGCTACACCTTC.

As to this clone: Distinct nucleotide sequences in the sample also encode this CDR3. V gene TRBV7-3 combines with J gene TRBJ1-6; 8 bases match TRBD1. This CDR3 is 14 amino acids long. Germline V CDR1 and CDR2: SGHTA, FQGTGA. The V and J ends lost 2 bases and 10 bases, in that order; junction bases with no gene match: 4. CDR3 bases: TGTGCCAGCAGCTTAGGACAGGGTGGGTCACCCCTCCACTTT. Translated: CASSLGQGGSPLHF.

About this clone: One end of the junction varies from germline; a read error may be responsible. V is TRBV7-7 and J is TRBJ2-2; 8 nucleotides agree with TRBD1. This CDR3 region has 16 residues. Germline CDR1 and CDR2: SSHAT and FNYEAQ (reference sequence). The CDR3 DNA is TGTGCTAGCAGCCCGGTGGACAGGGCGAGGACCGGGGAGCTGTTTTTT. It is translated as CASSPVDRARTGELFF.